The clone carrying this TCR beta chain has just one count. Under the authors' procedure: Amplifying reference gene primers gave estimates of nucleated cell counts. Sequencing was performed with immunoSEQ multiplex PCR; in TCRdb, only in-frame clones are kept and a portion is missing. V, J and clone size reflect that table, while D and trimming were determined from the DNA. The sample has around 260,000 clones; around 92% are singletons. The data derive from a study of blood T cell repertoires in COVID-19. Looking at the study overall: PBMCs, B-cell-depleted T cells, or T cells provided the cDNA or gDNA that made up the material.

Enrolled during active infection, Seattle patients were then followed longitudinally. The clonotype was recovered from a person under 35 with COVID-19, enrolled during active disease. Source material: peripheral blood.

The CDR3 nucleotides read TGCGCCAGCAGCTTGACCGGACAGCTGAACACCGGGGAGCTGTTTTTT. Translation: CASSLTGQLNTGELFF. The gene calls are TRBV5-1 and TRBJ2-2; TRBD1 is a possible D gene (6 bases). Trimming pared 1 base from V and 1 base from J, leaving 11 bases between. Germline V lookup: CDR1 SGHRS, CDR2 YFSETQ. CDR3 length: 16 amino acids.